This T cell receptor (beta chain) came from a study of T cells in Graves' hyperthyroidism and ophthalmopathy. General observations from the study: Onset of ophthalmopathy came a median approximately 6.8 months after the model predicted it.

CDR3 length equals 19 residues. V was clipped by 0 bases and J by 0 bases; unmatched bases: 11. Looked up from germline, CDR1 is MGHRA and CDR2 is YSYEKL. Amplified regions were TCR beta CDR3 sequences from RNA transcripts. A set of HTBI primers served as the primers for a first-round RT-PCR of the TCR CDR3. Each CDR3 protein gets one entry after TCRdb re-called the multiplex PCR reads with MiXCR. The sample records around 580,000 distinct CDR3 sequences, about a sixth being singletons. Diagnoses were made from clinical symptoms, serum measures (thyroxine and TRAb), thyroid ultrasound and orbital computed tomography. About this clonotype: Its antigen is unidentified.

Sequencing input: blood. This receptor was taken from a woman aged 18-30 years with Graves' hyperthyroidism. This rearrangement joins TRBV4-1 to TRBJ2-3, with TRBD2 matching 8 bases. Here the CDR3 DNA reads TGCGCCAGCAGCCAAGACCAAATTGGACTAGCAGAAAGCACAGATACGCAGTATTTT. Protein sequence: CASSQDQIGLAESTDTQYF.